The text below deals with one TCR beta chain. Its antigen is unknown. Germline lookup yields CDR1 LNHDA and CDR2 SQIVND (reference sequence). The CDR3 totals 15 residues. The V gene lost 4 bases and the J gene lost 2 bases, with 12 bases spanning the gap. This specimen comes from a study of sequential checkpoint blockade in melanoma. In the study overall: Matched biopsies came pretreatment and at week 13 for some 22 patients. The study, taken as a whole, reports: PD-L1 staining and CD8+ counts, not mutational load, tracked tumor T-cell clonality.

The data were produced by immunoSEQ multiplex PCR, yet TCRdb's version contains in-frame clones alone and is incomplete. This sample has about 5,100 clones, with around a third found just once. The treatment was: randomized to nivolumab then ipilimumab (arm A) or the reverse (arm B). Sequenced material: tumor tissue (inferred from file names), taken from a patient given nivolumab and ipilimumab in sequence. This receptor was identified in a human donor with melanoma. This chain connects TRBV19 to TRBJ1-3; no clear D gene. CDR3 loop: CASSTRRGAGNTIYF. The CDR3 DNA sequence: TGTGCCAGTAGTACCCGCCGGGGTGCTGGAAACACCATATATTTT.